Following are 7 T cell receptor beta chains from one sample sequenced in a study of blood T cell repertoires in COVID-19. TCRdb's table, derived via immunoSEQ multiplex PCR, lists solely in-frame clones and lacks some. The table records 210,000 or so clones, roughly four fifths of them present only once. Source material: peripheral blood. Source of these receptors: a man in his fifties who had recovered from COVID-19.

V gene TRBV29-1 combines with J gene TRBJ2-7, with D possibly matching TRBD1 (5 bases). Germline values: CDR1 SQVTM, CDR2 ANQGSEA. V was shortened by 7 bases and J by 3 bases, with 16 bases between the two germline ends. There are 13 residues in the CDR3. The CDR3 bases are TGCAGCGCCGAATTGAAAGGGGTCTACGAGCAGTACTTC. It codes for CSAELKGVYEQYF.

V and J are TRBV15 and TRBJ1-5; D not certain. The CDR3 is made up of 16 amino acids. Germline V gene sequence: CDR1 LNHNV, CDR2 YYDKDF (reference sequence). Trimming took 0 bases from V and 4 from J, leaving 13 bases between them. CDR3 loop: CATSRDSLQWNQPQHF. CDR3 bases: TGTGCCACCAGCAGAGATTCTCTGCAGTGGAATCAGCCCCAGCATTTT. The variable domain in full, with the rest retrieved from reference TRBV15 and TRBJ1-5, is DAMVIQNPRYQVTQFGKPVTLSCSQTLNHNVMYWYQQKSSQAPKLLFHYYDKDFNNEADTPDNFQSRRPNTSFCFLDIRSPGLGDTAMYLCATSRDSLQWNQPQHFGDGTRLSIL.

The chain recombines TRBV20-1 with TRBJ2-3, with D perhaps matching TRBD2 (6 bases). This CDR3 has 11 residues. Germline-derived CDR1 and CDR2 are DFQATT and SNEGSKA (reference sequence). The CDR3 reads CSPEAGDTQYF. CDR3 DNA: TGCAGCCCCGAGGCGGGGGATACGCAGTATTTT.

This chain connects TRBV7-9 to TRBJ1-1; 11 nucleotides match TRBD1. CDR3 length equals 13 residues. The junction had 2 bases not matched to a gene; V was cut back by 5 bases and J by 6 bases. CDR1 is SEHNR, CDR2 FQNEAQ, per germline (reference sequence). The CDR3 sequence is CASSGTGGSEAFF. CDR3 nucleotides: TGTGCCAGCAGCGGGACAGGGGGATCTGAAGCTTTCTTT.

This clone was detected only a few times. This chain's CDR3 is CASGVGGSGANVLTF. DNA for the CDR3: TGTGCCAGCGGGGTGGGGGGCTCTGGGGCCAACGTCCTGACTTTC. V usage is TRBV6-5 and J usage is TRBJ2-6; TRBD2 might be the D (6 bases). The CDR3 covers 15 residues. The germline gives CDR1 MNHEY, CDR2 SVGAGI. Trimming pared 8 bases from V and 0 bases from J, leaving 11 bases between.

The chain uses TRBV7-2 and TRBJ2-5, with D possibly being TRBD2 (7 bases). CDR1 is SGHTA and CDR2 is FQGNSA in the germline V gene. V was trimmed by 5 bases and J by 5 bases, leaving 21 bases between them. CDR3 length equals 16 residues. For the CDR3, the DNA is TGTGCCAGCAGCCTGCTGGGGGCGGGAGTCTACGAGACCCAGTACTTC. This gives the protein CASSLLGAGVYETQYF.

This clone was counted once. The V gene is TRBV7-8, the J gene TRBJ1-6; D is perhaps TRBD1 (6 bases). V was trimmed by 4 bases and J by 5 bases, leaving 18 bases between them. The CDR3 is 17 amino acids. In germline, CDR1 is SGHVS, CDR2 FQNEAQ. The CDR3 spells CASSSGTFRVDNSPLHF. In DNA form, the CDR3 reads TGTGCCAGCAGCTCAGGGACATTCCGCGTCGATAATTCACCCCTCCACTTT.